These 15 T cell receptor beta chains share one sample of origin, sequenced in a study of T cells in narcolepsy. The table came from immunoSEQ multiplex PCR; TCRdb's copy has only in-frame clones and leaves some out. The sample includes about 30,000 clones, 75% to 85% of them seen just once. The sequenced sample was CD45RA- memory CD4+ T cells from PBMCs. These receptors were taken from a human donor with narcolepsy.

The rearrangement links TRBV5-4 to TRBJ1-3, with D uncertain. Per germline, CDR1 SGHNT and CDR2 YYREEE (reference sequence). This CDR3 has 14 residues. V was clipped by 1 base and J by 3 bases, with 8 bases between them. The CDR3, as DNA: TGTGCCAGCAGCTTGAACCCCATTGGAAACACCATATATTTT. It encodes CASSLNPIGNTIYF.

This clone has a handful of counts. The chain uses TRBV19 and TRBJ2-5; TRBD1 aligns across 8 bases. Per germline, CDR1 LNHDA and CDR2 SQIVND (reference sequence). The CDR3 extends over 13 amino acids. V was pared by 9 bases and J by 2 bases, with 5 bases of the junction left unmatched. Here the CDR3 reads CASAGTGQETQYF. In DNA form, the CDR3 reads TGTGCCAGCGCCGGGACAGGACAAGAGACCCAGTACTTC.

Regarding this clone: Sequence at one end of the junction differs from germline and may be a read error. J is TRBJ1-2 and V is TRBV5-1; a weak D match, TRBD1 (5 bases). The CDR3 contains 14 residues. The V gene's germline CDR1 is SGHRS and CDR2 YFSETQ. The CDR3 DNA is TGCGCCAGCAGCCTCAGGGTGGGAGACTATGGCCACACCTTC. Its translation: CASSLRVGDYGHTF.

The V gene is TRBV28, the J gene TRBJ2-7; TRBD1 might be the D (6 bases). This CDR3 has 14 residues. The germline V gene encodes CDR1 MDHEN and CDR2 SYDVKM. V lost 1 base to trimming and J lost 2 bases, with 9 bases between them. The CDR3 here is CASSLSQGPYEQYF. CDR3 bases: TGTGCCAGCAGTTTATCACAGGGCCCCTACGAGCAGTACTTC.

This chain connects TRBV25-1 to TRBJ1-1; D unclear. Trimming cost V 3 bases and J 1 base, with 9 bases left between them. This CDR3 is built from 14 residues. Germline lookup yields CDR1 MGHDK and CDR2 SYGVNS. The CDR3 sequence: CASSDLGRNTEAFF. CDR3 DNA sequence: TGTGCCAGCAGTGACCTCGGCCGGAACACTGAAGCTTTCTTT.

The chain couples TRBV7-9 to TRBJ1-2, with D tentatively TRBD1 (5 bases). The germline CDR1 and CDR2 sequences are SEHNR and FQNEAQ (reference sequence). With 5 bases removed from V and 3 bases from J, the gap between germline ends came to 13 bases. The CDR3 is 14 residues long. The CDR3 region is CASSALGRDYGYTF. DNA of the CDR3: TGTGCCAGCAGCGCCCTAGGCAGGGACTATGGCTACACCTTC.

The chain links TRBV5-1 to TRBJ2-7; D assignment may be TRBD1 or TRBD2 (5 bases each). The germline V gene encodes CDR1 SGHRS and CDR2 YFSETQ. This CDR3 comprises 13 residues. V lost 6 bases and J lost 4, with 14 bases in between. The CDR3 region has the DNA TGCGCCAGCACCGGGACCTCTCAATACGAGCAGTACTTC. Amino acids: CASTGTSQYEQYF. The full variable domain, completed using reference TRBV5-1 and TRBJ2-7, is KAGVTQTPRYLIKTRGQQVTLSCSPISGHRSVSWYQQTPGQGLQFLFEYFSETQRNKGNFPGRFSGRQFSNSRSEMNVSTLELGDSALYLCASTGTSQYEQYFGPGTRLTVT.

V usage is TRBV5-1 and J usage is TRBJ2-2; the D gene is possibly TRBD1 (6 bases). CDR1 is SGHRS, CDR2 YFSETQ, per germline. The CDR3 covers 16 residues. Trimming pared 4 bases from V and 0 bases from J, leaving 13 bases between. The CDR3 region is CASSRQDLANTGELFF. The CDR3 region has the DNA TGCGCCAGCAGCAGACAGGATCTCGCGAACACCGGGGAGCTGTTTTTT.

The genes are TRBV4-2 and TRBJ2-3; 10 bases are a match to TRBD2. V was pared by 4 bases and J by 0 bases, with 10 bases of the junction left unmatched. Germline values: CDR1 LGHNA, CDR2 YNFKEQ. The CDR3 runs 18 residues. The CDR3 DNA follows: TGTGCCAGCAGCCGAAGAGCGGGGGGGACGACCAGCACAGATACGCAGTATTTT. It encodes CASSRRAGGTTSTDTQYF.

CDR3 bases: TGTGCCAGCAGTTTTGAGGACAGGTTTAACTATGGCTACACCTTC. Translating gives CASSFEDRFNYGYTF. The V gene is TRBV28, the J gene TRBJ1-2; 7 bases map to TRBD1. Germline CDR1 reads MDHEN; CDR2 reads SYDVKM. The junction had 5 bases not matched to a gene; V was cut back by 3 bases and J by 1 base. This CDR3 region has 15 residues.

This sequence joins TRBV29-1 and TRBJ2-1, with D maybe TRBD1 (5 bases). CDR3 length equals 14 residues. Deletions cut 7 bases from V and 6 bases from J, with 19 bases between. Looked up from germline, CDR1 is SQVTM and CDR2 is ANQGSEA. CDR3 sequence: CSASDRQGLNEQFF. The CDR3, as DNA: TGCAGCGCCTCCGACCGGCAGGGCCTCAATGAGCAGTTCTTC.

V is TRBV6-5 and J is TRBJ1-2; D is perhaps TRBD1 (6 bases). CDR3 length equals 14 residues. The V gene lost 6 bases and the J gene lost 8 bases, with 19 bases spanning the gap. Germline V lookup: CDR1 MNHEY, CDR2 SVGAGI. This CDR3 reads CASSLDRFPWGYTF. DNA for the CDR3: TGTGCCAGCAGCCTTGACAGGTTCCCATGGGGCTACACCTTC.

The J gene is TRBJ2-7, the V gene TRBV21-1; TRBD1 is the table's D call and was not checked against the DNA. TRBV21-1 is annotated as a pseudogene. The CDR3 is 18 amino acids. The CDR3 nucleotides are TGTGCCAGCAGCACGACAAGCCCCGGTGGACAGTCGTCCTACGAGCAGTACTTC. Protein: CASSTTSPGGQSSYEQYF.

The CDR3 DNA sequence: TGTGCCAGCAGTCTATACAGGCGGGGCGGGGGCAGGGGAAACACCGGGGAGCTGTTTTTT. Translating it yields CASSLYRRGGGRGNTGELFF. V usage is TRBV27 and J usage is TRBJ2-2, with D perhaps TRBD2 (7 bases). Germline V gene data show CDR1 as MNHEY and CDR2 as SMNVEV (reference sequence). The CDR3 runs to 20 residues. V was pared by 5 bases and J by 2 bases, with 27 bases between.

The chain has TRBV11-2 and TRBJ1-1; no definite D call. The CDR3 spans 14 residues. Germline CDR1 SGHAT, CDR2 FQNNGV. The V gene lost 2 bases and the J gene lost 4 bases, with 11 bases spanning the gap. In nucleotides, the CDR3 is TGTGCCAGCAGCTTACAGTCCTGGGTCACTGAAGCTTTCTTT. Amino acid sequence: CASSLQSWVTEAFF.